The 16 T cell receptor beta chains given below trace back to one sample, sequenced in a study of cytomegalovirus exposure and HLA in healthy donors. TCRdb keeps only in-frame clones here, not all; method: immunoSEQ multiplex PCR. In the table there are 130,000 to 150,000 clones, roughly 90% of which are singletons. The sample taken for sequencing was PBMCs. The receptors come from a man in his late teens or twenties in good health and CMV-seronegative.

The chain links TRBV4-3 to TRBJ2-7, with TRBD1 as a possible D gene (6 bases). The CDR3 extends over 16 amino acids. CDR1 is LGHNA, CDR2 YSLEER, per germline. With 1 base removed from V and 5 bases from J, the gap between germline ends came to 18 bases. The CDR3 bases are TGCGCCAGCAGCCAAGTTTTGCTCACAGGGCCGGACGAGCAGTACTTC. Its translation: CASSQVLLTGPDEQYF.

The rearrangement uses TRBV28 and TRBJ1-4, with D possibly TRBD1 on 5 matching bases. V was cut by 3 bases and J by 10 bases, with 21 bases left in between. Germline V CDR1 and CDR2: MDHEN, SYDVKM. There are 16 residues in the CDR3. CDR3 sequence (DNA): TGTGCCAGCAGTTTGGGGCGAGGAGGGGTGTACGGAAAACTGTTTTTT. Its translation: CASSLGRGGVYGKLFF.

The chain joins TRBV6-4 to TRBJ2-2; D remains unclear. The V and J ends lost 3 bases and 0 bases respectively, with 8 bases between them. Germline V CDR1 and CDR2: MRHNA, SNTAGT. There are 15 residues in the CDR3. CDR3: CASSENSPNTGELFF. CDR3 sequence (DNA): TGTGCCAGCAGTGAAAACAGCCCGAACACCGGGGAGCTGTTTTTT.

V and J are TRBV7-2 and TRBJ1-1; 10 bases are a match to TRBD1. Germline lookup yields CDR1 SGHTA and CDR2 FQGNSA. This CDR3 has 16 residues. The trim removed 5 bases at V and 4 bases at J, leaving 10 bases unmatched. The CDR3 DNA sequence: TGTGCCAGCAGCGCCCACCGACAGGGGGCAGGCACTGAAGCTTTCTTT. Translation: CASSAHRQGAGTEAFF.

The rearrangement links TRBV4-1 to TRBJ1-1, with 7 bases identical to TRBD1. Losses at the gene ends were 2 bases for V and 6 bases for J; bases not matched to a gene: 15. This CDR3 is 17 amino acids long. Germline assignment: CDR1 MGHRA and CDR2 YSYEKL. The CDR3 region is CASSQKQGPAGGAEAFF. The CDR3 region has the DNA TGCGCCAGCAGCCAAAAACAGGGGCCGGCGGGGGGTGCTGAAGCTTTCTTT.

The V gene is TRBV18, the J gene TRBJ1-1; possible D gene TRBD1, 6 bases. The length of the CDR3 is 15 residues. With 3 bases removed from V and 1 base from J, the gap between germline ends came to 12 bases. Germline-derived CDR1 and CDR2 are KGHSH and LQKENI. CDR3 amino acids: CASSPGGARNTEAFF. DNA for the CDR3: TGTGCCAGCTCACCCGGGGGGGCCCGGAACACTGAAGCTTTCTTT.

In this sample, this clone turned up a few times. V usage is TRBV25-1 and J usage is TRBJ2-1, with TRBD2 matching 12 bases. This CDR3 is built from 18 residues. The V gene end was trimmed by 4 bases and the J gene end by 5 bases; junction bases not matched to a gene: 12. CDR1 MGHDK and CDR2 SYGVNS come from the germline V gene. CDR3 DNA: TGTGCCAGCAGTGGTTCGTCCACTAGCGGGGGGCTCAACAATGAGCAGTTCTTC. It encodes CASSGSSTSGGLNNEQFF.

This clone was seen a single time. The J gene is TRBJ1-1, the V gene TRBV2; no clear D. The CDR3 is 9 amino acids. Per germline, CDR1 SNHLY and CDR2 FYNNEI. Trimming stripped 5 bases from V and 11 bases from J, with 6 bases between. The CDR3 protein is CASSSEAFF. For the CDR3, the DNA is TGTGCCAGCAGTTCGGAGGCTTTCTTT.

There are a few counts of this clone. The chain couples TRBV6-5 to TRBJ2-2; 12 bases match TRBD2. J was trimmed by 8 bases and V by 7 bases; bases with no gene match: 5. Germline V lookup: CDR1 MNHEY, CDR2 SVGAGI. The CDR3 has 14 residues. The CDR3 spells CASTTGLAGGELFF. In nucleotides, the CDR3 is TGTGCCAGCACTACAGGACTAGCGGGAGGGGAGCTGTTTTTT.

In DNA form, the CDR3 reads TGTGCCACCAGCAGAGATCTTGGGAGTACTGAAGCTTTCTTT. Amino acids: CATSRDLGSTEAFF. V gene TRBV15 combines with J gene TRBJ1-1; D uncertain. Germline CDR1 and CDR2: LNHNV and YYDKDF (reference sequence). With 0 bases removed from V and 5 bases from J, the gap between germline ends came to 10 bases. The CDR3 is 14 residues long.

The genes are TRBV5-5 and TRBJ1-4; 9 nucleotides match TRBD1. The CDR3 is made up of 16 amino acids. V lost 4 bases, J lost 5 bases, and 9 bases stayed unmatched. Germline V gene data show CDR1 as SGHKS and CDR2 as YYEKEE (reference sequence). The CDR3 sequence: CASSAGQGEGNEKLFF. CDR3 DNA: TGTGCCAGCAGCGCGGGACAGGGAGAAGGAAATGAAAAACTGTTTTTT.

This chain links TRBV13 with TRBJ2-3, with 7 nucleotides matching TRBD2. Unmatched junction bases numbered 20, after V lost 5 bases and J lost 6 bases. CDR1 is PRHDT, CDR2 FYEKMQ, per germline (reference sequence). The CDR3 has 18 residues. This chain's CDR3 is CASSPKAGEETDADTQYF. CDR3 nucleotide sequence: TGTGCCAGCAGCCCTAAGGCGGGGGAGGAGACGGACGCGGATACGCAGTATTTT.

The rearrangement joins TRBV12-5 to TRBJ2-1; D is perhaps TRBD2 (7 bases). Germline CDR1 LGHNT, CDR2 FRNRAP. The length of the CDR3 is 16 residues. V dropped 5 bases and J dropped 9 bases, with 23 bases sitting between them. The CDR3 DNA reads as TGTGCTAGTGGTCCTAAAGGGGGGGGAAACGGTCCTGAGCAGTTCTTC. Encoded protein: CASGPKGGGNGPEQFF.

This clone was seen only a few times. The rearrangement joins TRBV6-5 to TRBJ2-2; D uncertain. The CDR3 totals 15 residues. Germline assignment: CDR1 MNHEY and CDR2 SVGAGI. V lost 2 bases to trimming and J lost 7 bases, with 14 bases between them. The DNA of the CDR3 is TGTGCCAGCAGTTACGTATTTACATCGGGCGGGGAGCTGTTTTTT. As protein: CASSYVFTSGGELFF.

The chain carries TRBV2 and TRBJ2-7; D is perhaps TRBD2 (6 bases). Germline CDR1 and CDR2: SNHLY and FYNNEI. The CDR3 runs 15 residues. Trimming removed 4 bases at V and 3 bases at J, with 16 bases between. CDR3 protein: CASSGTGLQLYEQYF. The CDR3 bases are TGTGCCAGCAGTGGAACGGGACTGCAACTCTACGAGCAGTACTTC.

The chain is built from TRBV9 and TRBJ2-7; 9 bases match TRBD2. This CDR3 has 15 amino acids. The germline CDR1 and CDR2 sequences are SGDLS and YYNGEE. V gave up 4 bases and J gave up 4 bases; unmatched junction bases: 9. As DNA, the CDR3 is TGTGCCAGCAGCTTTAGCGGGAGCGGGGAATACGAGCAGTACTTC. Amino acid sequence: CASSFSGSGEYEQYF.